This T cell receptor beta chain comes out of a study of shared clonotypes between healthy human individuals. In the case of this clone: Its antigen remains unidentified.

V was trimmed by 6 bases and J by 6 bases, leaving 13 bases between them. This CDR3 is built from 13 residues. CDR1 and CDR2 (germline): MDHEN, SYDVKM. Assay used: immunoSEQ multiplex PCR; TCRdb lists only in-frame clones, some missing. The sample carries hundreds of thousands of clones, 90% to 96% recorded once. Study-level findings and limits: Relative to clonotypes present in all four donors, those not shared had lower generation probabilities.

The specimen was naive CD4+ T cells sorted from blood. Subset defined: CD45RA+ positively selected. This receptor was obtained from a woman in her 30s in good health. The rearrangement joins TRBV28 to TRBJ2-3, with D possibly called TRBD1 or TRBD2 (7 bases each). The CDR3 DNA sequence: TGTGCCAGCAGCGCAGGGGGGGCGGATACGCAGTATTTT. This translates into CASSAGGADTQYF.